The present TCR beta chain was sequenced within a study of radiotherapy plus CTLA-4 blockade in lung cancer. Trimming removed 6 bases from V and 6 bases from J; junction bases left unmatched: 13. This CDR3 region has 15 residues. Germline assignment: CDR1 MNHEY and CDR2 SMNVEV (reference sequence). Study-wide results and caveats: TCR clones from tumors expanded in blood after radiotherapy plus ipilimumab.

With regard to this clone: Its cognate antigen is unknown.

This table comes from immunoSEQ multiplex PCR, and its TCRdb copy is limited to in-frame clones, with some not included. Here the sample spans around 70,000 clones, more than 70% being singletons. The sequence came from a human donor with non-small cell lung cancer whose response to radiotherapy plus ipilimumab could not be evaluated. Some clones in this sample may be carry-over from other donors' samples. Specimen: peripheral blood, collected from a patient treated with radiotherapy plus ipilimumab. V gene TRBV27 combines with J gene TRBJ1-2; 7 nucleotides agree with TRBD1. DNA of the CDR3: TGTGCCAGCAGACTCTCAGGGGGGCGAGGGAATGGCTACACCTTC. This sequence encodes CASRLSGGRGNGYTF.